The clone carrying this T cell receptor (beta chain) has a handful of counts. Its antigen is currently unknown. Germline V gene sequence: CDR1 MNHEY, CDR2 SVGEGT. This CDR3 has 15 amino acids. The ends were cut back, 2 bases at V and 4 bases at J, with 11 bases in the middle. This sample is part of a study of vaccination effects on CD4 cells after COVID-19. Looking at the study overall: Participants were vaccinated with two doses of either the BNT162b2 or mRNA-1273 vaccine.

Antigen-specific CD4+ T cells were expanded with viral peptide pools in the ViraFEST assay before sequencing. Upon completion of more than eight days in culture, CD4+ T cells were isolated. According to the study, vaccine recipients showed no prior SARS-CoV-2 infection and negative nucleocapsid antibodies. Cultures had half their medium replaced with IL-2 medium on days 3 and 7. The data were produced by immunoSEQ multiplex PCR, yet TCRdb's version contains in-frame clones alone and is incomplete. The sample records 30,000 to 35,000 clones, roughly two thirds being singletons. The genes are TRBV6-2 or TRBV6-3 and TRBJ2-2; D gene unclear. The receptor was isolated from a human donor who received a COVID-19 vaccine. The source material was CD4+ T cells from PBMCs cultured with HCoV-229E spike peptides, sampled before COVID-19 vaccination. CDR3 coding DNA: TGTGCCAGCAGTTACCCACCAGCGACCACCGGGGAGCTGTTTTTT. Protein: CASSYPPATTGELFF.